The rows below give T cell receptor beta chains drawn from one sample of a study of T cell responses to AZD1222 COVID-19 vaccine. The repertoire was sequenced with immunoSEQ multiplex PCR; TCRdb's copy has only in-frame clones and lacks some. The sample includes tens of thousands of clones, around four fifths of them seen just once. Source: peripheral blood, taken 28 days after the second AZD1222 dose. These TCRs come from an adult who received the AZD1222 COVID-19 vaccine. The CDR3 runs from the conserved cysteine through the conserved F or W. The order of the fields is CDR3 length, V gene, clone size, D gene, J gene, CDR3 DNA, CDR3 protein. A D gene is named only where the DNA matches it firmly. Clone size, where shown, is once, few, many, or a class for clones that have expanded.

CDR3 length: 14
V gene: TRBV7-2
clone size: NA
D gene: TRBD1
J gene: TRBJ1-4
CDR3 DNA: TGTGCCAGCAGCATACAGGGGCAAGGTGAAAAACTGTTTTTT
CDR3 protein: CASSIQGQGEKLFF

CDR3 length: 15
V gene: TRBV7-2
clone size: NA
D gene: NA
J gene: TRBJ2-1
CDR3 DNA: TGTGCCAGCAGCTTTGAAGGGGCGGTCGAGAATGAGCAGTTCTTC
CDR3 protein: CASSFEGAVENEQFF

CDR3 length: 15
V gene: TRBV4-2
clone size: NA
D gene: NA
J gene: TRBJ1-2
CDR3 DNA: TGTGCCAGCAGCCTCGGGCTCACTTCTAACTATGGCTACACCTTC
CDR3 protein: CASSLGLTSNYGYTF

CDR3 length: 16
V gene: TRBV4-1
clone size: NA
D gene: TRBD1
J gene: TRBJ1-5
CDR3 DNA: TGCGCCAGCAGCCAAGAAGGGACAGGGTTCGGTCAGCCCCAGCATTTT
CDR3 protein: CASSQEGTGFGQPQHF

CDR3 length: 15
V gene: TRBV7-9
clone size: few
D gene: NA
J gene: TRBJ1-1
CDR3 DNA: TGTGCCAGCAGCTTCCTCTCGGGGGCTGGGACTGAAGCTTTCTTT
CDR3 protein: CASSFLSGAGTEAFF

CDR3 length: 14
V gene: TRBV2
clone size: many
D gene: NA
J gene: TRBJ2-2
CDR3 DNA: TGTGCCAGCAGACCCCCTCGAGACACCGGGGAGCTGTTTTTT
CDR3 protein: CASRPPRDTGELFF

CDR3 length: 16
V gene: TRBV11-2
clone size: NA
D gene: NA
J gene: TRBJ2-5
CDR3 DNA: TGTGCCAGCAGGCCTCGGGGGACTTTAGTCCAAGAGACCCAGTACTTC
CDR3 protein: CASRPRGTLVQETQYF

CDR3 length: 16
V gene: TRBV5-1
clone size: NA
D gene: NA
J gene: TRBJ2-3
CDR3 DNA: TGCGCCAGCAGCTTGGACAGACCGACTCTATCAGATACGCAGTATTTT
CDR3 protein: CASSLDRPTLSDTQYF

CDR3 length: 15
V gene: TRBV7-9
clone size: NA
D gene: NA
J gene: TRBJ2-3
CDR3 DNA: TGTGCCAGCAGCCGGAGGAAGGCCGGGGTAGATACGCAGTATTTT
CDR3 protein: CASSRRKAGVDTQYF

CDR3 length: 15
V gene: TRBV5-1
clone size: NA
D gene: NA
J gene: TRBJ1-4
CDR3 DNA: TGCGCCAGCAGCTTGTGGGGGGCGACTAATGAAAAACTGTTTTTT
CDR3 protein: CASSLWGATNEKLFF

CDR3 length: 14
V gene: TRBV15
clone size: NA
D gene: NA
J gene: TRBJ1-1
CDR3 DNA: TGTGCCACCAGCAGAGTGAAGGGGAGGACTGAAGCTTTCTTT
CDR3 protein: CATSRVKGRTEAFF

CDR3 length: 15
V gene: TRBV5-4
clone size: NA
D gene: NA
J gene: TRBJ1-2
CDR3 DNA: TGTGCCAGCAGCTTGGACGAGACTGCATGGAGAGGCTACACCTTC
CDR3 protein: CASSLDETAWRGYTF

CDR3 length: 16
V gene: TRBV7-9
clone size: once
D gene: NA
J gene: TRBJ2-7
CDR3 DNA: TGTGCCAGCATGAAGTCGAGGGCCCTGAGCTCCTACGAGCAGTACTTC
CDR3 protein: CASMKSRALSSYEQYF

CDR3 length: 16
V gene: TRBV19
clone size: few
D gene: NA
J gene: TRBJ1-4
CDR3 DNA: TGTGCCAGTAGTAAAAACGGACGGCTCCTCAATGAAAAACTGTTTTTT
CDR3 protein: CASSKNGRLLNEKLFF

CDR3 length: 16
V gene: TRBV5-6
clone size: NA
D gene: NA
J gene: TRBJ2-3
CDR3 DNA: TGTGCCAGCAGCGGCCAGAGGTCCTTCCCAACAGATACGCAGTATTTT
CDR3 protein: CASSGQRSFPTDTQYF

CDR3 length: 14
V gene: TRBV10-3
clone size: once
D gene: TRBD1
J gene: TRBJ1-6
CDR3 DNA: TGTGCCATCAGCGGACAGGGGGCCGGTTCACCCCTCCACTTT
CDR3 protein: CAISGQGAGSPLHF

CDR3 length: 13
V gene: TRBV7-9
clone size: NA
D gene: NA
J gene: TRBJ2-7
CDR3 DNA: TGTGCCAGCAGCAACGGACAGTTCTACGAGCAGTACTTC
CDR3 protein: CASSNGQFYEQYF

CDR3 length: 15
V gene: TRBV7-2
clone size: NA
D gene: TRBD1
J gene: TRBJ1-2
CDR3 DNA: TGTGCCAGCAGCATCTCGACAGGGAAGGGCTATGGCTACACCTTC
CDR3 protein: CASSISTGKGYGYTF

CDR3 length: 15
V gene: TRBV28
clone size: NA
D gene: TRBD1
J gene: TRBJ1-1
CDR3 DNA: TGTGCCAGCATATCAACAGGGGGGCTTAACACTGAAGCTTTCTTT
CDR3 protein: CASISTGGLNTEAFF

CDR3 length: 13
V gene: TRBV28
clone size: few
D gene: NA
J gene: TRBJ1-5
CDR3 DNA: TGTGCCAGCAGCTTTCCGGGGCGTCAGCCCCAGCATTTT
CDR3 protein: CASSFPGRQPQHF

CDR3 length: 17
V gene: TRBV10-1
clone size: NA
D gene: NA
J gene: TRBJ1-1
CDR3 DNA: TGCGCCAGCAGTGAGTCTTGGGGGACTCTAAAGTACGGTGAAGCTTTCTTT
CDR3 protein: CASSESWGTLKYGEAFF

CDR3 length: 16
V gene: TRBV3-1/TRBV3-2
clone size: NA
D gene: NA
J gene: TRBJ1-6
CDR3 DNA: TGTGCCAGCAGCCAAGAGACGGTCGGGTATAATTCACCCCTCCACTTT
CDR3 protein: CASSQETVGYNSPLHF

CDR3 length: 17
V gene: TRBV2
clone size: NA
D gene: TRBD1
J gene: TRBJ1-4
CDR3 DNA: TGTGCCAGCAGTGAAGTTGGGAACAGGGGTATTGCTGAAAAACTGTTTTTT
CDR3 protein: CASSEVGNRGIAEKLFF

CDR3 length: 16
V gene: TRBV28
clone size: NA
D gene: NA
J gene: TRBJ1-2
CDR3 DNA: TGTGCCAGCAGTTTATTCTTGGGCAGGGGCCCCTATGGCTACACCTTC
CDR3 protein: CASSLFLGRGPYGYTF

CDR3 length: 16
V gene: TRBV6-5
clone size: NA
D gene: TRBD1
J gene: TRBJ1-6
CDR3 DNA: TGTGCCAGCAGTTACTCGCCAGGGGGCTTGAATTCACCCCTCCACTTT
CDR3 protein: CASSYSPGGLNSPLHF

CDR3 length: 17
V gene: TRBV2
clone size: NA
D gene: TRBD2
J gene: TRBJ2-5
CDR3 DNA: TGTGCCAGCAGAAGAGAGCTCGGGGGGGCCGGCCAAGAGACCCAGTACTTC
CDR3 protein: CASRRELGGAGQETQYF

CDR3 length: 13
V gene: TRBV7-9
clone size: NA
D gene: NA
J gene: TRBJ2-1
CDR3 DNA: TGTGCCAGCCGTGCCCCCGGGGATACTGAGCAGTTCTTC
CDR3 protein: CASRAPGDTEQFF

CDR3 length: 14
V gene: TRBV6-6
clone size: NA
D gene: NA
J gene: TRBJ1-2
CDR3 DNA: TGTGCCAGCAGTTACCGGGCCACCGAGGGGGGCTACACCTTC
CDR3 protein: CASSYRATEGGYTF

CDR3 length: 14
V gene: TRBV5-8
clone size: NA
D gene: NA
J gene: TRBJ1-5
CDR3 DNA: TGTGCCAGCAGCTCAGGACATCACAATCAGCCCCAGCATTTT
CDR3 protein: CASSSGHHNQPQHF

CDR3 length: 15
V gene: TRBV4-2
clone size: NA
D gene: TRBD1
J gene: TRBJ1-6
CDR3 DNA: TGTGCCAGCAGCCAAGAGGGACAGAATAATTCACCCCTCCACTTT
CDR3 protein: CASSQEGQNNSPLHF

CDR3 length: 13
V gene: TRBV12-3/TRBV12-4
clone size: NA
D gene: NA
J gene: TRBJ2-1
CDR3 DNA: TGTGCCAGCAGTTTATATCAGCGGAATGAGCAGTTCTTC
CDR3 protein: CASSLYQRNEQFF

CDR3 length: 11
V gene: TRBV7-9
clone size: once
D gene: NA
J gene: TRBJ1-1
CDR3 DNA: TGTGCCAGCAGCCAAGGGGGTCCAGCTTTCTTT
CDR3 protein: CASSQGGPAFF

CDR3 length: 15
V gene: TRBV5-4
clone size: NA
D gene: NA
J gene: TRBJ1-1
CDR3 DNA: TGTGCCAGCAGCTTGTTAGTTGCGGGGTACACTGAAGCTTTCTTT
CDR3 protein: CASSLLVAGYTEAFF

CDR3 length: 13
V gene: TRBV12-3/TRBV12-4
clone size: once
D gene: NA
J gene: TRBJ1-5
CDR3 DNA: TGTGCCAGCAGTACGAACGGAGGGCAGCCCCAGCATTTT
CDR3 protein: CASSTNGGQPQHF

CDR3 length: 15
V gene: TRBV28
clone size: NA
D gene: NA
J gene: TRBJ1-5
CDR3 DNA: TGTGCCAGCAGTTTGTACAGGGACAGCAATCAGCCCCAGCATTTT
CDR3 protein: CASSLYRDSNQPQHF

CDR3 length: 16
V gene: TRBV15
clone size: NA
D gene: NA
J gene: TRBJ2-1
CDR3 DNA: TGTGCCACCAGCAGAGTGGATCAGAATCTAGACAATGAGCAGTTCTTC
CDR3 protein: CATSRVDQNLDNEQFF

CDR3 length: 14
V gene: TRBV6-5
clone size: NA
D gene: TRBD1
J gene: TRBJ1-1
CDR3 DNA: TGTGCCAGCACTCGACAGGGTTTAGGCGCTGAAGCTTTCTTT
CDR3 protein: CASTRQGLGAEAFF

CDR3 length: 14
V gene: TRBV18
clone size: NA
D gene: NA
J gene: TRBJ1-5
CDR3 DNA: TGTGCCAGCTCACTCAGACAGTCAAATCAGCCCCAGCATTTT
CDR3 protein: CASSLRQSNQPQHF

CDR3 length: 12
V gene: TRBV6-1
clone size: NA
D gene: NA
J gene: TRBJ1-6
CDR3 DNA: TGTGCCAGCGGTGACCGAAATTCACCCCTCCACTTT
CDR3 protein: CASGDRNSPLHF

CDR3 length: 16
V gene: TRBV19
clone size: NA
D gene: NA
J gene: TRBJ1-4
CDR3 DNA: TGTGCCAGTAGTTCCCCAGGAAAGGGAACTAATGAAAAACTGTTTTTT
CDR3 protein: CASSSPGKGTNEKLFF

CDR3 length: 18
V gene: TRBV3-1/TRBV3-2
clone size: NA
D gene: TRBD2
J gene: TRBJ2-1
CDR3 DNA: TGTGCCAGCAGCCACTATACGGGCGGTGCGGGGGGTTACAATGAGCAGTTCTTC
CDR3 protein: CASSHYTGGAGGYNEQFF

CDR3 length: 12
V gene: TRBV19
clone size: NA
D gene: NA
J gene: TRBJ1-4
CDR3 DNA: TGTGCCAGTAGTCCGACTGATGAAAAACTGTTTTTT
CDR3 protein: CASSPTDEKLFF

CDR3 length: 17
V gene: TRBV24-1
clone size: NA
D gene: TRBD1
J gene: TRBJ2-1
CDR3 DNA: TGTGCCACCAGTGATTCCCGGGACAGGGGAGGCTACAATGAGCAGTTCTTC
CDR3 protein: CATSDSRDRGGYNEQFF

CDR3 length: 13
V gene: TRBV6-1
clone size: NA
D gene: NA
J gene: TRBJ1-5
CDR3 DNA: TGTGCCAGCGCAGGGTCTTCTCATCAGCCCCAGCATTTT
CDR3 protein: CASAGSSHQPQHF

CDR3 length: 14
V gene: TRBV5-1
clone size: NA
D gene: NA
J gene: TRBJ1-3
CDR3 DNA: TGCGCCAGCAGTCTCCTGGGGGGAGAAAACACCATATATTTT
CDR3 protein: CASSLLGGENTIYF

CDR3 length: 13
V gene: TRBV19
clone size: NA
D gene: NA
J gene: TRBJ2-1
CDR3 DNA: TGTGCCAGTAGCCGCCGGGACTACAATGAGCAGTTCTTC
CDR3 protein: CASSRRDYNEQFF

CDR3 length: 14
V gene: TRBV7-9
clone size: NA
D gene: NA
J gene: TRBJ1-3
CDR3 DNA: TGTGCCAGCAGAGACAGCAGCTCTGGAAACACCATATATTTT
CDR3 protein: CASRDSSSGNTIYF

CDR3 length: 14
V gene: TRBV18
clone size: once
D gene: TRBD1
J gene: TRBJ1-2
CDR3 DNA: TGTGCCAGCTCACAGGGGGCGGGAGACTATGGCTACACCTTC
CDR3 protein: CASSQGAGDYGYTF

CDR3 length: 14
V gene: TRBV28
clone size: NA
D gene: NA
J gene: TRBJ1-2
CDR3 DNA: TGTGCCAGCAGCTCCCCGGTCTCGAACTATGGCTACACCTTC
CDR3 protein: CASSSPVSNYGYTF

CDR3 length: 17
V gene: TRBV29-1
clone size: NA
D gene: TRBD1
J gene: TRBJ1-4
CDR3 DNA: TGCAGCGTTGAACAGGCCCGCGTGAGGGACAGGGTTGAAAAACTGTTTTTT
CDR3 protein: CSVEQARVRDRVEKLFF

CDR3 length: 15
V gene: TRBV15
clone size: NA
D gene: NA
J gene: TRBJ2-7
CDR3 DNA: TGTGCCACCAGCAGAGATGTGGCAGGGCGGAACGAGCAGTACTTC
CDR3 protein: CATSRDVAGRNEQYF

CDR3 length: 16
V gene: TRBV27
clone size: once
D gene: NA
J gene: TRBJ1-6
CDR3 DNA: TGTGCCAGCAGTCCCCGCTGGGGGGAAATCTATTCACCCCTCCACTTT
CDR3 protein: CASSPRWGEIYSPLHF

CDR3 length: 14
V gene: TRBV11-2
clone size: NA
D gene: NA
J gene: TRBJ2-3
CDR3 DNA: TGTGCCAGCAGCCAAACCAGGGAGCCAGATACGCAGTATTTT
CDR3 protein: CASSQTREPDTQYF

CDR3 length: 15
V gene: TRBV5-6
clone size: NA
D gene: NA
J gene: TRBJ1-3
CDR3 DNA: TGTGCCAGCAGCCAGGGCCCTCTCTCTGGAAACACCATATATTTT
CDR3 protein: CASSQGPLSGNTIYF